Presented here are 5 T cell receptor beta chains from one specimen sequenced in a study of T cell changes during pregnancy in multiple sclerosis. Libraries were prepared by immunoSEQ multiplex PCR; TCRdb keeps only in-frame clonotypes and omits some of them. Found here are roughly 60,000 clones, around 96% of them singletons; the top ten hold 2% to 2.5%. The material was CD8+ T cells from peripheral blood mononuclear cells, obtained after pregnancy. The receptors stem from a female donor with multiple sclerosis, enrolled in a pregnancy study.

J is TRBJ2-1 and V is TRBV14; TRBD1 matches at 7 bases. The CDR3 sequence is 14 residues long. Germline V CDR1 and CDR2: SGHDN, FVKESK. Trimming at V came to 3 bases and at J to 6 bases, leaving 5 bases not matched to a gene. CDR3 sequence (DNA): TGTGCCAGCAGCCAGATAGACAGGGCCAATGAGCAGTTCTTC. Protein sequence: CASSQIDRANEQFF.

This chain joins TRBV2 and TRBJ2-2; 11 positions match TRBD2. Germline V lookup: CDR1 SNHLY, CDR2 FYNNEI. The ends lost 5 bases at V and 6 bases at J; junction bases unmatched: 8. This CDR3 has 16 amino acids. Written as DNA, the CDR3 is TGTGCCAGCAGTCAACTAGCGGGAGTGTCGGCCGGGGAGCTGTTTTTT. Translated: CASSQLAGVSAGELFF.

The chain links TRBV14 to TRBJ1-3; D uncertain. Trimming took off 4 bases at V and 4 bases at J, with 8 bases between the two ends. The CDR3 extends over 13 amino acids. Germline loops: CDR1 SGHDN, CDR2 FVKESK. The CDR3 nucleotides read TGTGCCAGCAGCCCCTCCGGGGGAAACACCATATATTTT. It is translated as CASSPSGGNTIYF.

The V and J genes are TRBV6-6 and TRBJ2-3; D unclear. CDR3 length: 14 residues. CDR1 MNHNY and CDR2 SVGAGI come from the germline V gene (reference sequence). V lost 2 bases and J lost 1, with 7 bases in between. CDR3 protein: CASSYGGGTDTQYF. CDR3 bases: TGTGCCAGCAGTTACGGCGGAGGCACAGATACGCAGTATTTT.

The J gene is TRBJ1-1, the V gene TRBV9, with a tentative D call TRBD1 (5 bases). V was clipped by 7 bases and J by 1 base, with 20 bases between them. The CDR3 is made up of 16 amino acids. In germline, CDR1 is SGDLS, CDR2 YYNGEE. DNA for the CDR3: TGTGCCAGCGGATCCCCTGGGGGGTCTACGAACACTGAAGCTTTCTTT. Translated, it gives CASGSPGGSTNTEAFF. Complete variable domain (other parts from reference TRBV9 and TRBJ1-1): DSGVTQTPKHLITATGQRVTLRCSPRSGDLSVYWYQQSLDQGLQFLIQYYNGEERAKGNILERFSAQQFPDLHSELNLSSLELGDSALYFCASGSPGGSTNTEAFFGQGTRLTVV.